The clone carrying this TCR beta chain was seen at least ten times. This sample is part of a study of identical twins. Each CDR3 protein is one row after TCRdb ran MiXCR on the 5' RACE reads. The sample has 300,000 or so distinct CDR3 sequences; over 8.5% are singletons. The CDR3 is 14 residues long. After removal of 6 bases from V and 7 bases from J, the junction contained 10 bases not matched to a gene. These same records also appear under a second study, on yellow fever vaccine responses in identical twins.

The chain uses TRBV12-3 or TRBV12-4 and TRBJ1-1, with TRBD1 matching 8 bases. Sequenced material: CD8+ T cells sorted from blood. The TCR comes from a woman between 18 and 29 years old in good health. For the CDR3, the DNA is TGTGCCAGCAGCTTAAGAGACAGGGGATATGAAGCTTTCTTT. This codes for CASSLRDRGYEAFF.